One and the same sample provided the 29 T cell receptor beta chains below, sequenced in a study of shared clonotypes between healthy human individuals. Assay used: immunoSEQ multiplex PCR; TCRdb lists only in-frame clones, some missing. The table has 2 million to 2.5 million clones, almost 96% seen once. The specimen sequenced was naive CD4+ T cells sorted from blood. This sample's subset: CD45RA+ positively selected. The receptors stem from a man younger than 35 in good health.

The sample holds a few counts of this clone. V usage is TRBV6-1 and J usage is TRBJ1-2, with D hard to call. CDR3 length: 13 residues. Germline lookup yields CDR1 MNHNS and CDR2 SASEGT. Trimming took 1 base from V and 1 from J, leaving 4 bases between them. The DNA of the CDR3 is TGTGCCAGCAGTGAAGATATTAACTATGGCTACACCTTC. Its protein product is CASSEDINYGYTF.

In regard to this clone: Distinct nucleotide sequences in the sample also encode this CDR3. This sequence joins TRBV7-9 and TRBJ1-6; D is uncertain. The V end was cut by 3 bases, the J end by 7 bases, with 4 bases between. The germline gives CDR1 SEHNR, CDR2 FQNEAQ (reference sequence). The CDR3 has 12 amino acids. The CDR3 nucleotides are TGTGCCAGCAGCTTTGGAAATTCACCCCTCCACTTT. Encoded protein: CASSFGNSPLHF.

With respect to this clone: Additional DNA sequences in this sample encode the identical CDR3. This rearrangement joins TRBV20-1 to TRBJ1-1; maybe TRBD1 (6 bases). CDR1 and CDR2 from the germline V gene are DFQATT and SNEGSKA (reference sequence). The V gene lost 4 bases and the J gene lost 3 bases, with 6 bases spanning the gap. The CDR3 is 11 amino acids. The CDR3 DNA sequence: TGCAGTGCTACAGGGGACACTGAAGCTTTCTTT. It codes for CSATGDTEAFF.

This clone was observed once. This chain uses TRBV7-9 with TRBJ1-1; 10 bases line up with TRBD1. This CDR3 region has 16 residues. Per the germline V gene, CDR1 is SEHNR and CDR2 is FQNEAQ (reference sequence). The J segment lost 0 bases and the V segment lost 5 bases, leaving 6 bases of the junction unmatched. CDR3 protein: CASSVAGQGLNTEAFF. For the CDR3, the DNA is TGTGCCAGCAGCGTTGCGGGACAGGGGCTGAACACTGAAGCTTTCTTT.

V and J are TRBV5-1 and TRBJ2-3; 8 nucleotides align to TRBD2. The CDR3 sequence is 16 residues long. The J segment lost 2 bases and the V segment lost 1 base, leaving 6 bases of the junction unmatched. The germline CDR1 and CDR2 sequences are SGHRS and YFSETQ. In nucleotides, the CDR3 is TGCGCCAGCAGCTTGCCCAGTAGCGGGGACACAGATACGCAGTATTTT. Translated: CASSLPSSGDTDTQYF.

This clone appeared a single time. The chain combines TRBV5-4 with TRBJ2-3, with 7 bases matching TRBD1. Germline V CDR1 and CDR2: SGHNT, YYREEE (reference sequence). This CDR3 has 15 amino acids. Trimming removed 1 base from V and 9 bases from J; junction bases left unmatched: 11. The CDR3 region is CASSLQGVVTGTQYF. Written as DNA, the CDR3 is TGTGCCAGCAGCTTGCAGGGGGTGGTAACAGGGACGCAGTATTTT.

The chain employs TRBV19 and TRBJ1-2, with D maybe TRBD1 (6 bases). The CDR3 is 13 amino acids. Trimming removed 6 bases from V and 7 bases from J, with 15 bases in between. The germline V gene encodes CDR1 LNHDA and CDR2 SQIVND (reference sequence). The CDR3 sequence is CASSQSGGVGYTF. DNA of the CDR3: TGTGCCAGTAGCCAATCCGGGGGCGTTGGCTACACCTTC.

For this clone: The same CDR3 is also encoded by other DNA sequences in this sample. The gene calls are TRBV4-3 and TRBJ2-7; 10 bases are a match to TRBD2. This CDR3 region has 15 residues. Germline V gives CDR1 LGHNA, CDR2 YSLEER. The trim removed 1 base at V and 3 bases at J, leaving 3 bases unmatched. CDR3 sequence: CASSQGTSGDYEQYF. The CDR3 DNA reads as TGCGCCAGCAGCCAAGGAACTAGCGGGGACTACGAGCAGTACTTC.

This chain uses TRBV6-6 with TRBJ2-7, with D perhaps matching TRBD2 (5 bases). The CDR3 contains 12 residues. Trimming left V 7 bases short and J 6 bases short, with 13 bases between. The germline gives CDR1 MNHNY, CDR2 SVGAGI (reference sequence). The CDR3 loop reads CASKVGAGEQYF. The CDR3 bases are TGTGCCAGCAAGGTGGGCGCGGGCGAGCAGTACTTC.

The V call is TRBV5-6, the J call TRBJ2-3; the D gene is possibly TRBD2 (5 bases). The CDR3 consists of 16 residues. Trimming stripped 0 bases from V and 2 bases from J, with 13 bases between. CDR1 is SGHDT and CDR2 is YYEEEE in the germline V gene. CDR3: CASSLARAAATDTQYF. The CDR3 DNA follows: TGTGCCAGCAGCTTGGCCCGGGCAGCGGCCACAGATACGCAGTATTTT.

The V and J genes are TRBV9 and TRBJ2-7, with TRBD1 as a possible D gene (6 bases). V was cut by 3 bases and J by 5 bases, with 15 bases left in between. Germline V gene lookup returns CDR1 SGDLS and CDR2 YYNGEE. The CDR3 totals 14 residues. The CDR3 nucleotides are TGTGCCAGCAGCGGATATCAGGGGCCCAACGAGCAGTACTTC. As protein: CASSGYQGPNEQYF.

The J gene is TRBJ2-7, the V gene TRBV7-3; D gene ambiguous. The CDR3 is made up of 13 amino acids. Germline CDR1 SGHTA, CDR2 FQGTGA. Trimming cost V 1 base and J 3 bases, with 7 bases left between them. CDR3 DNA sequence: TGTGCCAGCAGCTTAATAGCCGGCTACGAGCAGTACTTC. It is translated as CASSLIAGYEQYF.

J is TRBJ2-1 and V is TRBV29-1; D call uncertain. The CDR3 has 14 residues. Deletions cut 6 bases from V and 4 bases from J, with 16 bases between. The germline CDR1 and CDR2 sequences are SQVTM and ANQGSEA. CDR3 region: CSVSMETAYNEQFF. The CDR3 coding sequence is TGCAGCGTCTCAATGGAGACGGCTTACAATGAGCAGTTCTTC.

The V gene is TRBV2, the J gene TRBJ2-1, with TRBD2 matching 8 bases. Unmatched junction bases numbered 8, after V lost 7 bases and J lost 3 bases. The CDR3 loop spans 15 amino acids. Germline values: CDR1 SNHLY, CDR2 FYNNEI. The CDR3 region is CASTERGGHYNEQFF. CDR3 nucleotide sequence: TGTGCCAGCACCGAACGGGGGGGCCACTACAATGAGCAGTTCTTC.

This clone was observed a few times. CDR3 residues: CASSWEGASNQPQHF. The CDR3 nucleotides read TGCGCCAGCAGCTGGGAGGGGGCGAGCAATCAGCCCCAGCATTTT. The V call is TRBV5-1, the J call TRBJ1-5; 7 bases match TRBD1. With V trimmed by 3 bases and J by 1 base, 4 bases remained unmatched. Looked up from germline, CDR1 is SGHRS and CDR2 is YFSETQ. The CDR3 runs 15 residues.

V gene TRBV30 combines with J gene TRBJ1-3; no definite D call. Germline-derived CDR1 and CDR2 are GTSNPN and SVGIG (reference sequence). This CDR3 comprises 14 residues. The V end lost 0 bases, the J end lost 4 bases, and 10 bases lay between the germline ends. The CDR3 DNA reads as TGTGCCTGGAGTGTACTGTCCTGGGGAAACACCATATATTTT. This gives the protein CAWSVLSWGNTIYF.

The CDR3 sequence is CASSLALAGVFGQFF. The DNA of the CDR3 is TGCGCCAGCAGCTTGGCGCTAGCGGGAGTCTTTGGGCAGTTCTTC. The rearrangement uses TRBV5-1 and TRBJ2-1, with 10 bases lining up with TRBD2. V trimming: 0 bases; J trimming: 12 bases; junction bases outside the gene matches: 9. Germline CDR1 and CDR2: SGHRS and YFSETQ. CDR3 length: 15 residues. The full variable domain, its missing parts supplied by reference TRBV5-1 and TRBJ2-1, is KAGVTQTPRYLIKTRGQQVTLSCSPISGHRSVSWYQQTPGQGLQFLFEYFSETQRNKGNFPGRFSGRQFSNSRSEMNVSTLELGDSALYLCASSLALAGVFGQFFGPGTRLTVL.

On this clone itself: The sample has other DNA sequences that encode this CDR3 too. The chain couples TRBV6-5 to TRBJ1-3; D is ambiguous. The CDR3 has 11 residues. Trimming removed 6 bases from V and 4 bases from J, with 4 bases in between. The germline gives CDR1 MNHEY, CDR2 SVGAGI. CDR3 amino acids: CASSKGNTIYF. CDR3 sequence (DNA): TGTGCCAGCAGCAAAGGAAACACCATATATTTT.

Worth noting for this clone: This same CDR3 is encoded by further DNA sequences in the sample. The chain employs TRBV11-2 and TRBJ2-3, with 8 bases matching TRBD2. There are 16 residues in the CDR3. Trimming removed 1 base from V and 2 bases from J; junction bases left unmatched: 5. Germline V lookup: CDR1 SGHAT, CDR2 FQNNGV. In DNA, the CDR3 is TGTGCCAGCAGCTTAGTGGCGGGGGGAATCACAGATACGCAGTATTTT. Translation: CASSLVAGGITDTQYF.

This chain uses TRBV18 with TRBJ2-5; the D is unclear. The V end was cut by 9 bases, the J end by 1 base, with 12 bases between. Germline V gene sequence: CDR1 KGHSH, CDR2 LQKENI. The CDR3 runs to 13 residues. The chain's CDR3 is CASSRDFQETQYF. CDR3 nucleotides: TGTGCCAGTTCAAGGGATTTCCAAGAGACCCAGTACTTC.

This clone is a singleton in its sample. The chain links TRBV6-6 to TRBJ2-7, with D possibly matching TRBD1 (5 bases). The germline V gene encodes CDR1 MNHNY and CDR2 SVGAGI (reference sequence). The CDR3 is made up of 14 amino acids. The V end lost 4 bases, the J end lost 1 base, and 11 bases lay between the germline ends. CDR3 DNA: TGTGCCAGCAGTTCCGACAGTTTGTCCTACGAGCAGTACTTC. Protein product: CASSSDSLSYEQYF.

V and J are TRBV9 and TRBJ2-1; D gene unclear. Trimming removed 0 bases at V and 5 bases at J, with 9 bases between. Germline V gives CDR1 SGDLS, CDR2 YYNGEE. The CDR3 runs 14 residues. The CDR3 coding sequence is TGTGCCAGCAGCGTAGCTTCACGGAACAATGAGCAGTTCTTC. Protein product: CASSVASRNNEQFF.

V usage is TRBV5-1 and J usage is TRBJ2-1; no clear D. Trimming took off 0 bases at V and 2 bases at J, with 9 bases between the two ends. The CDR3 has 15 residues. Germline CDR1 reads SGHRS; CDR2 reads YFSETQ. The CDR3 loop is CASSLEGFPYNEQFF. CDR3 DNA: TGCGCCAGCAGCTTGGAGGGTTTTCCCTACAATGAGCAGTTCTTC.

This chain uses TRBV5-1 with TRBJ2-3; 12 nucleotides match TRBD2. CDR3 length: 16 residues. V was clipped by 3 bases and J by 3 bases; unmatched bases: 5. Looked up from germline, CDR1 is SGHRS and CDR2 is YFSETQ. Here the CDR3 reads CASSSLAGGTTDTQYF. The CDR3 DNA reads as TGCGCCAGCAGCTCACTAGCGGGGGGTACAACAGATACGCAGTATTTT.

About this clone itself: This sample includes further DNA sequences coding for the same CDR3. The J gene is TRBJ2-7, the V gene TRBV18; perhaps TRBD2 as D (6 bases). The germline gives CDR1 KGHSH, CDR2 LQKENI. V was pared by 0 bases and J by 2 bases, with 14 bases between. The CDR3 totals 16 residues. Written as DNA, the CDR3 is TGTGCCAGCTCACCACCAGGTACGGGACTTACCTACGAGCAGTACTTC. Its translation is CASSPPGTGLTYEQYF. Looking up the rest from reference TRBV18 and TRBJ2-7 gives the full variable domain: NAGVMQNPRHLVRRRGQEARLRCSPMKGHSHVYWYRQLPEEGLKFMVYLQKENIIDESGMPKERFSAEFPKEGPSILRIQQVVRGDSAAYFCASSPPGTGLTYEQYFGPGTRLTVT.

As regards this clone: This sample includes further DNA sequences coding for the same CDR3. The chain uses TRBV6-6 and TRBJ1-1, with D possibly matching TRBD1 (5 bases). Deletions cut 2 bases from V and 8 bases from J, with 9 bases between. The germline CDR1 and CDR2 sequences are MNHNY and SVGAGI (reference sequence). This CDR3 has 12 residues. The CDR3 sequence: CASSYMGQEAFF. CDR3 bases: TGTGCCAGCAGTTACATGGGGCAGGAAGCTTTCTTT.

The V call is TRBV18, the J call TRBJ2-3; 9 bases agree with TRBD1. Germline V lookup: CDR1 KGHSH, CDR2 LQKENI. Trimming took 3 bases from V and 5 from J; bases not matched to a gene: 12. This CDR3 is 17 amino acids long. The CDR3 sequence is CASSPIYGQGSIDTQYF. The DNA for the CDR3 is TGTGCCAGCTCACCGATTTATGGACAGGGGAGTATAGATACGCAGTATTTT.

V usage is TRBV6-1 and J usage is TRBJ2-2, with D uncertain. Trimming took 7 bases from V and 6 from J, leaving 9 bases between them. CDR1 MNHNS and CDR2 SASEGT come from the germline V gene. This CDR3 comprises 12 residues. This chain's CDR3 is CASTYRAGELFF. The CDR3 bases are TGTGCCAGCACGTATAGGGCCGGGGAGCTGTTTTTT.

This chain connects TRBV4-3 to TRBJ2-7; D possibly corresponds to TRBD1 (5 bases). From germline, CDR1 is LGHNA and CDR2 YSLEER. The CDR3 loop spans 17 amino acids. V lost 0 bases and J lost 0, with 15 bases in between. The CDR3 sequence: CASSQDHGQANSYEQYF. Here the CDR3 DNA reads TGCGCCAGCAGCCAAGACCATGGACAAGCCAACTCCTACGAGCAGTACTTC.